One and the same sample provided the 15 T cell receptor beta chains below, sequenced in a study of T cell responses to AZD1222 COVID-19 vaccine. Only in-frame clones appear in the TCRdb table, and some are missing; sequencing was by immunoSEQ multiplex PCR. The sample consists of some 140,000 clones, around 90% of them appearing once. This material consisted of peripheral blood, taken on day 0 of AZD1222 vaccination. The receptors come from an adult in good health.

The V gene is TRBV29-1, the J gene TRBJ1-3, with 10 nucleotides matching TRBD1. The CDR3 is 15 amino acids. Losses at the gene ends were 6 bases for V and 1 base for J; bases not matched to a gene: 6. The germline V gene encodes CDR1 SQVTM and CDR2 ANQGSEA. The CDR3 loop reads CSVWDRGRSGNTIYF. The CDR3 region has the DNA TGCAGCGTGTGGGACAGGGGTAGGTCTGGAAACACCATATATTTT.

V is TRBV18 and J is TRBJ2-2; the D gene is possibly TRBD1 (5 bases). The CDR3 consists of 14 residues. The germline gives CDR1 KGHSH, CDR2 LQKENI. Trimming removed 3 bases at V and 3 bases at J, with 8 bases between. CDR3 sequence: CASSPLQDTGELFF. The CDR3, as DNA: TGTGCCAGCTCACCGTTACAGGACACCGGGGAGCTGTTTTTT. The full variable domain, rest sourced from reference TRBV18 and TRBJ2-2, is NAGVMQNPRHLVRRRGQEARLRCSPMKGHSHVYWYRQLPEEGLKFMVYLQKENIIDESGMPKERFSAEFPKEGPSILRIQQVVRGDSAAYFCASSPLQDTGELFFGEGSRLTVL.

The CDR3 spells CASSLAGEVADTQYF. CDR3 nucleotides: TGCGCCAGCAGCCTAGCGGGAGAGGTGGCAGATACGCAGTATTTT. V usage is TRBV5-1 and J usage is TRBJ2-3; 10 bases line up with TRBD2. The V gene's germline CDR1 is SGHRS and CDR2 YFSETQ. This CDR3 comprises 15 residues. J gave up 4 bases and V 4 bases, and 6 bases lay outside the gene matches.

The CDR3 here is CASSYSMGFDYEQYF. As DNA, the CDR3 is TGTGCCAGCAGTTACTCGATGGGGTTCGACTACGAGCAGTACTTC. The chain couples TRBV6-5 to TRBJ2-7; D not resolved. Trimming took 0 bases from V and 3 from J, leaving 12 bases between them. The CDR3 is 15 residues long. Germline V gene sequence: CDR1 MNHEY, CDR2 SVGAGI.

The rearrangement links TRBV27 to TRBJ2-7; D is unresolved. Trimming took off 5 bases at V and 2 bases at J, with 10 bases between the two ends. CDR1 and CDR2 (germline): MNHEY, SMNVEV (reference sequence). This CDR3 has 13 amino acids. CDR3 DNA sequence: TGTGCCAGCAGTCCCCCCTCCCCCTACGAGCAGTACTTC. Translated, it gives CASSPPSPYEQYF.

CDR3 sequence (DNA): TGTGCCAGCAGCCCACAGGGGTTTGAGGATGAGCAGTTCTTC. Translated: CASSPQGFEDEQFF. The chain employs TRBV7-9 and TRBJ2-1; 7 bases are a match to TRBD1. The germline CDR1 and CDR2 sequences are SEHNR and FQNEAQ (reference sequence). This CDR3 comprises 14 residues. Germline trimming cut 5 bases from V and 8 bases from J; bases unmatched to any gene: 9.

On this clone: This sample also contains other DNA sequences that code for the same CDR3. The CDR3 bases are TGCAGCGTTGAGGGACAGGGCGCGGGTGGCTACACCTTC. Translated, it gives CSVEGQGAGGYTF. The J gene is TRBJ1-2, the V gene TRBV29-1, with 9 bases aligning to TRBD1. The V gene end was trimmed by 3 bases and the J gene end by 7 bases; junction bases not matched to a gene: 6. CDR3 size: 13 residues. Germline V gives CDR1 SQVTM, CDR2 ANQGSEA.

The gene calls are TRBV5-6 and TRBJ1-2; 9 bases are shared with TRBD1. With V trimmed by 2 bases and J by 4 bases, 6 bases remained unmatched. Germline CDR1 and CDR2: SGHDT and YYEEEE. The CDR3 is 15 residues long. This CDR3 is CASSLIRQGGYGYTF. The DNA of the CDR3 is TGTGCCAGCAGCTTAATCCGACAGGGGGGCTATGGCTACACCTTC. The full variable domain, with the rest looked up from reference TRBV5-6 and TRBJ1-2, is DAGVTQSPTHLIKTRGQQVTLRCSPKSGHDTVSWYQQALGQGPQFIFQYYEEEERQRGNFPDRFSGHQFPNYSSELNVNALLLGDSALYLCASSLIRQGGYGYTFGSGTRLTVV.

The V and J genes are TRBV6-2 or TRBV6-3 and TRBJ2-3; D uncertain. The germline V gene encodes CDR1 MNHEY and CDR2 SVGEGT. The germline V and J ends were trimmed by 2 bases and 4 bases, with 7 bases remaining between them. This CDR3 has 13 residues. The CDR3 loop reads CASSYRRADTQYF. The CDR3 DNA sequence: TGTGCCAGCAGTTACCGACGAGCAGATACGCAGTATTTT.

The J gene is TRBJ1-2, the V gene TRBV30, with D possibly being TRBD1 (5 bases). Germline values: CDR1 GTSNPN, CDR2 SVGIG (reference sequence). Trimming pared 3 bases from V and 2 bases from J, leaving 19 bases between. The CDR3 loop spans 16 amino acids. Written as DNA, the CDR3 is TGTGCCTGGAGGACCCAGCCGACGGGGCCAAACTATGGCTACACCTTC. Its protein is CAWRTQPTGPNYGYTF.

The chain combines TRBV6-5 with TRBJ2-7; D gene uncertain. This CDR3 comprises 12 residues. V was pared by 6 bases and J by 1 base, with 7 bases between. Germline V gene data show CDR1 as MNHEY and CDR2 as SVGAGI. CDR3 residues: CASRQGSYEQYF. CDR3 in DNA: TGTGCCAGCAGACAAGGGTCCTACGAGCAGTACTTC.

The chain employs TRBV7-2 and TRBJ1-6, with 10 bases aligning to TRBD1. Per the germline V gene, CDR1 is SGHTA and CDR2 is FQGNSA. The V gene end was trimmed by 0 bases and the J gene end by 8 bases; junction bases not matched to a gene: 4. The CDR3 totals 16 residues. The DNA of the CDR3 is TGTGCCAGCAGCTTAGCGGCCGGGACAGGGGATTCACCCCTCCACTTT. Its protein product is CASSLAAGTGDSPLHF. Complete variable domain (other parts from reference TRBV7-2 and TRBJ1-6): GAGVSQSPSNKVTEKGKDVELRCDPISGHTALYWYRQSLGQGLEFLIYFQGNSAPDKSGLPSDRFSAERTGGSVSTLTIQRTQQEDSAVYLCASSLAAGTGDSPLHFGNGTRLTVT.

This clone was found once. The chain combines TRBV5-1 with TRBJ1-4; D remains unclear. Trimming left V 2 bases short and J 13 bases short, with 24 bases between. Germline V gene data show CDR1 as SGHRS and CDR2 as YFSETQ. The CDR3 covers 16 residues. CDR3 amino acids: CASSFAAALNPKGLFF. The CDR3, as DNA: TGCGCCAGCAGCTTCGCGGCGGCCCTTAACCCCAAAGGACTGTTTTTT. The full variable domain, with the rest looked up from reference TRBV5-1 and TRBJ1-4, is KAGVTQTPRYLIKTRGQQVTLSCSPISGHRSVSWYQQTPGQGLQFLFEYFSETQRNKGNFPGRFSGRQFSNSRSEMNVSTLELGDSALYLCASSFAAALNPKGLFFGSGTQLSVL.

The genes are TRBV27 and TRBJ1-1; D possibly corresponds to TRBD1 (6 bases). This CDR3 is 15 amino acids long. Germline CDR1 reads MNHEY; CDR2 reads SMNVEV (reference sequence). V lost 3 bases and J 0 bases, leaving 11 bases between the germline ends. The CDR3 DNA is TGTGCCAGCAGTTTGGACAGAGAGATGAACACTGAAGCTTTCTTT. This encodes CASSLDREMNTEAFF.

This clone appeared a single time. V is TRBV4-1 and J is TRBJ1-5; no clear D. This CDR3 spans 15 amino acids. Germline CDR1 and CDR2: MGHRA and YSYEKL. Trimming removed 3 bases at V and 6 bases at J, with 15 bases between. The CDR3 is CASSQSRASGQPQHF. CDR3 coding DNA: TGCGCCAGCAGCCAGTCGCGGGCGTCGGGTCAGCCCCAGCATTTT.